This T cell receptor beta chain was obtained from a study of regulatory T cells in long-lasting Graves disease. Overall study results and limits: Newly diagnosed patients had higher TCR diversity than persistent Graves' patients did.

HTBI primers from iRepertoire and Arm-PCR of CDR3 regions yielded the TCR beta libraries. TCRdb reanalysed the multiplex PCR reads using MiXCR and keeps one entry per CDR3 protein. In the table there are about half a million distinct CDR3 sequences, around a fifth of which are singletons. The CDR3 has 8 residues. Germline CDR1 and CDR2: DFQATT and SNEGSKA (reference sequence). The V and J ends lost 8 bases and 6 bases respectively, with 4 bases between them. This clonotype was detected ten times or more. The antigen is unknown. Time point noted: persistent/refractory GD, antithyroid drugs over 5 years with positive TRAb. With RNA extracted from PBMCs as input, the TCR library was made. Guidelines of the American Thyroid Association were used to diagnose Graves' disease.

The receptor's source is a female donor with Graves disease. J is TRBJ1-2 and V is TRBV20-1; D unclear. This material consisted of peripheral blood mononuclear cells (PBMCs), taken when the disease was refractory, from a patient treated with antithyroid drugs. The CDR3 DNA sequence: TGCAGTACAGATGGCTACACCTTC. This sequence encodes CSTDGYTF.